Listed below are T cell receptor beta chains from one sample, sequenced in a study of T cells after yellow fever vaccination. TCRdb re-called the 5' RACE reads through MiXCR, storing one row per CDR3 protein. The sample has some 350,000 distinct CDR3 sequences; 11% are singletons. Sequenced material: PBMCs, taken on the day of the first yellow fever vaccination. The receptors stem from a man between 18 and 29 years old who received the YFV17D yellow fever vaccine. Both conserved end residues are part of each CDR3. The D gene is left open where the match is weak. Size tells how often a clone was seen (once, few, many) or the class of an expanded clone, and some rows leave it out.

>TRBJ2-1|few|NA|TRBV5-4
CASSLSAVGLNEQFF
TGTGCCAGCAGCTTGAGCGCCGTGGGTTTGAATGAGCAGTTCTTC
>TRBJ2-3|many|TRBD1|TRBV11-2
CASRPNRGPYTDTQYF
TGTGCCAGCAGACCCAACAGGGGGCCATACACAGATACGCAGTATTTT
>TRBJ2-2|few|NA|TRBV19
CASGKRTDLSGELFF
TGTGCCAGTGGAAAAAGGACCGACTTATCCGGGGAGCTGTTTTTT
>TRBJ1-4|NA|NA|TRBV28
CASSWADSRGHEKLFF
TGTGCCAGCAGCTGGGCCGATAGCCGAGGTCATGAAAAACTGTTTTTT
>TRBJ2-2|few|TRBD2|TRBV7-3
CASSYGTSGGASGELFF
TGTGCCAGCAGCTACGGGACTAGCGGGGGGGCTTCCGGGGAGCTGTTTTTT
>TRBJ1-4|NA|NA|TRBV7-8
CASTDLLTNEKLFF
TGTGCCAGCACCGACCTTTTAACTAATGAAAAACTGTTTTTT
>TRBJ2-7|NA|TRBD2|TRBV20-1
CSAGLAGAYEQYF
TGCAGTGCTGGACTAGCGGGGGCATACGAGCAGTACTTC
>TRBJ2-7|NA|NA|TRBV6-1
CASSTGARGRIFYEQYF
TGTGCCAGCAGTACGGGGGCCCGGGGCAGAATATTCTACGAGCAGTACTTC
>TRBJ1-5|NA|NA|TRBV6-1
CASRPAGFSNQPQHF
TGTGCCAGCAGGCCAGCAGGGTTTAGCAATCAGCCCCAGCATTTT
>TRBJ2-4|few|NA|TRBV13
CASSLWVDTYIQYF
TGTGCCAGCAGCTTGTGGGTGGACACATACATTCAGTACTTC
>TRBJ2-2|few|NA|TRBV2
CASKKSVFTGELFF
TGTGCCAGCAAAAAAAGTGTCTTTACCGGGGAGCTGTTTTTT
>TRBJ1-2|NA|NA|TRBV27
CASSVRPRGGNYGYTF
TGTGCCAGCAGTGTTCGCCCCAGGGGAGGAAACTATGGCTACACCTTC
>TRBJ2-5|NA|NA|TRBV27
CASSLSRLGGATQYF
TGTGCCAGCAGTTTATCTCGTCTGGGTGGGGCCACCCAGTACTTC
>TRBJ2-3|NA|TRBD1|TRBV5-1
CASSSNRGQGADTQYF
TGCGCCAGCAGCTCGAACAGGGGGCAGGGGGCAGATACGCAGTATTTT
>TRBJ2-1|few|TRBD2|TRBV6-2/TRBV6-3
CASRSLAGLSSYNEQFF
TGTGCCAGCAGATCACTAGCGGGGCTATCCTCCTACAATGAGCAGTTCTTC
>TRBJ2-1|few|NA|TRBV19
CASSDSGPPDEQFF
TGTGCCAGTAGCGACTCGGGACCCCCGGATGAGCAGTTCTTC
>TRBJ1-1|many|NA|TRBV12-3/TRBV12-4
CASSLAEGAEAFF
TGTGCCAGCAGTTTAGCCGAGGGCGCTGAAGCTTTCTTT
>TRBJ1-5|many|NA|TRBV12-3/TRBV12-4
CASSLTQGNQPQHF
TGTGCCAGCAGTCTCACTCAGGGGAATCAGCCCCAGCATTTT
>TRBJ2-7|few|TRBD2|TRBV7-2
CASSLRGDYGEQYF
TGTGCCAGCAGCTTAAGAGGGGACTACGGCGAGCAGTACTTC
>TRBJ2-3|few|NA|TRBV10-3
CAIRELGGVHGDTQYF
TGTGCCATCAGGGAGTTGGGTGGGGTTCATGGAGATACGCAGTATTTT
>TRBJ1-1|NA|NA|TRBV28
CASLTYTEAFF
TGTGCCAGCTTGACTTACACTGAAGCTTTCTTT
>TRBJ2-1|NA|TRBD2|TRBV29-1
CSVETSGDYNEQFF
TGCAGCGTTGAGACTAGCGGCGACTACAATGAGCAGTTCTTC
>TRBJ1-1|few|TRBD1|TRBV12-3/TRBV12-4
CASGTGAYTEAFF
TGTGCCAGCGGGACAGGGGCGTACACTGAAGCTTTCTTT
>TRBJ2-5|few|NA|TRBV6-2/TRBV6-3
CASSYLGTPKETQYF
TGTGCCAGCAGTTACCTGGGAACCCCCAAAGAGACCCAGTACTTC
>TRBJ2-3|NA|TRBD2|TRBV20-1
CSASSGGPRDTQYF
TGCAGTGCTAGTTCGGGGGGGCCGAGGGATACGCAGTATTTT
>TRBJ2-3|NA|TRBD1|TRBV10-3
CAISLGQGSTDTQYF
TGTGCCATCAGCCTGGGACAGGGGAGCACAGATACGCAGTATTTT
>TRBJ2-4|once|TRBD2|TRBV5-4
CASHNGGEAKNIQYF
TGTGCCAGTCACAACGGGGGGGAAGCCAAAAACATTCAGTACTTC
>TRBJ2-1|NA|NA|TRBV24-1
CATSDLLGTSEQFF
TGTGCCACCAGTGATTTGTTGGGTACGTCCGAGCAGTTCTTC